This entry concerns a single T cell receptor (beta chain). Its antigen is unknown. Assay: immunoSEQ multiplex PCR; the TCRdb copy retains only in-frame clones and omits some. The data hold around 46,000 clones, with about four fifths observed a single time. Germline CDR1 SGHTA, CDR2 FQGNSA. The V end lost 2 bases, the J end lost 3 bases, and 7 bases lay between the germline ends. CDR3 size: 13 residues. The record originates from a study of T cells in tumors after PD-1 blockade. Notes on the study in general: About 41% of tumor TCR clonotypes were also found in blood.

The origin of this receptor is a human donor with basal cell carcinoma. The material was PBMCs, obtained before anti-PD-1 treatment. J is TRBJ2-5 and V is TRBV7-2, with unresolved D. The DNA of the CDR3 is TGTGCCAGCAGCTTACTGGGCGAAGAGACCCAGTACTTC. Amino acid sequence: CASSLLGEETQYF.